The 30 T cell receptor beta chains below come from one sample, sequenced in a study of blood T cell repertoires in COVID-19. Repertoires were generated with immunoSEQ multiplex PCR, while TCRdb's copy carries only in-frame clones and drops some. The sample lists about 220,000 clones; around 81% were seen once. Sequencing was done on a sample of peripheral blood. Receptors originate from a human donor in a cohort sampled during active COVID-19.

This chain uses TRBV30 with TRBJ2-7; TRBD1 matches 7 bases. The CDR3 consists of 16 residues. Germline assignment: CDR1 GTSNPN and CDR2 SVGIG (reference sequence). J gave up 4 bases and V 0 bases, and 12 bases lay outside the gene matches. The CDR3 here is CAWSVGETGIEYEQYF. In DNA, the CDR3 is TGTGCCTGGAGTGTCGGCGAGACAGGGATCGAGTACGAGCAGTACTTC.

The chain has TRBV28 and TRBJ2-3; the D gene is possibly TRBD2 (6 bases). Trimming took off 6 bases at V and 1 base at J, with 14 bases between the two ends. CDR1 MDHEN and CDR2 SYDVKM come from the germline V gene. This CDR3 is built from 15 residues. CDR3 nucleotide sequence: TGTGCCAGCAGCCGTACTAGCTACGGCACAGATACGCAGTATTTT. Translated: CASSRTSYGTDTQYF.

CDR3 in DNA: TGTGCCAGCAGCTTCTCTGGGACAGATGGAAACACCATATATTTT. It specifies CASSFSGTDGNTIYF. The chain is built from TRBV7-2 and TRBJ1-3; 7 nucleotides line up with TRBD1. Unmatched junction bases numbered 5, after V lost 3 bases and J lost 3 bases. The CDR3 has 15 amino acids. The germline V gene has CDR1 SGHTA and CDR2 FQGNSA.

This clone was found a few times. This chain uses TRBV9 with TRBJ2-2; tentatively, D is TRBD2 (5 bases). Trimming took off 6 bases at V and 5 bases at J, with 14 bases between the two ends. The CDR3 is 14 residues long. The germline V gene encodes CDR1 SGDLS and CDR2 YYNGEE. In DNA form, the CDR3 reads TGTGCCAGCAACTCGGACTTCTTGACCGGGGAGCTGTTTTTT. Amino acids: CASNSDFLTGELFF.

The chain carries TRBV5-4 and TRBJ2-5, with TRBD2 identical over 10 bases. Germline V gene lookup returns CDR1 SGHNT and CDR2 YYREEE (reference sequence). The V segment lost 0 bases and the J segment 3 bases; nucleotides outside the gene matches: 2. The CDR3 is 15 residues long. CDR3 protein: CASSLAGLAEETQYF. In DNA, the CDR3 is TGTGCCAGCAGCTTGGCCGGACTAGCGGAAGAGACCCAGTACTTC.

The V call is TRBV4-1, the J call TRBJ1-2; D is uncertain. CDR1 and CDR2 from the germline V gene are MGHRA and YSYEKL. This CDR3 has 16 amino acids. Trimming pared 1 base from V and 4 bases from J, leaving 16 bases between. In DNA form, the CDR3 reads TGCGCCAGCAGCCAAGCAGAGGGAGGGTTTATCTATGGCTACACCTTC. Protein product: CASSQAEGGFIYGYTF.

This clone was observed a single time. The chain has TRBV7-2 and TRBJ1-6; tentatively, D is TRBD1 (6 bases). This CDR3 is 15 amino acids long. Germline CDR1 SGHTA, CDR2 FQGNSA. Between the trimmed V and J ends, which lost 5 bases and 14 bases, there was a span of 22 bases. In DNA, the CDR3 is TGTGCCAGCAGCCCTAATACCCGAGGGTCAGGGGCCCTCCACTTT. The encoded protein is CASSPNTRGSGALHF.

The genes are TRBV5-6 and TRBJ2-3; D gene unclear. The CDR3 contains 14 residues. From germline, CDR1 is SGHDT and CDR2 YYEEEE. Trimming took 4 bases from V and 1 from J, leaving 10 bases between them. CDR3 region: CASSPRSGTDTQYF. The CDR3 nucleotides are TGTGCCAGCAGCCCGCGGTCGGGCACAGATACGCAGTATTTT.

This chain links TRBV15 with TRBJ2-1; 8 nucleotides line up with TRBD1. The ends lost 5 bases at V and 0 bases at J; junction bases unmatched: 9. This CDR3 has 17 amino acids. Germline V gene data show CDR1 as LNHNV and CDR2 as YYDKDF (reference sequence). DNA for the CDR3: TGTGCCACCAGCGCCCAACAGGGGGGAGTCTCCTACAATGAGCAGTTCTTC. Translation: CATSAQQGGVSYNEQFF.

Only a few counts were recorded for this clone. This chain uses TRBV18 with TRBJ1-3; 9 nucleotides line up with TRBD1. V trimming: 3 bases; J trimming: 5 bases; junction bases outside the gene matches: 8. There are 16 residues in the CDR3. CDR1 is KGHSH, CDR2 LQKENI, per germline. Here the CDR3 reads CASSPPGQGDRNTIYF. Written as DNA, the CDR3 is TGTGCCAGCTCACCGCCGGGACAGGGAGATAGAAACACCATATATTTT.

The chain employs TRBV28 and TRBJ1-3; weak D call: TRBD1 (5 bases). With 8 bases removed from V and 3 bases from J, the gap between germline ends came to 17 bases. Germline V gene lookup returns CDR1 MDHEN and CDR2 SYDVKM. CDR3 size: 15 residues. The CDR3 coding sequence is TGTGCCAGCTACCCCCCAGGGTCGGGTGGAAACACCATATATTTT. Protein: CASYPPGSGGNTIYF.

This clone was found once. A junction end diverges from the germline sequence, so it may reflect a read error. The genes are TRBV19 and TRBJ2-7; TRBD1 aligns across 7 bases. The length of the CDR3 is 13 residues. Germline V gene lookup returns CDR1 LNHDA and CDR2 SQIVND (reference sequence). In DNA, the CDR3 is TGTGCCAGTAGCATAGACAGGGCCTACGAGCAGTACTTC. As protein: CASSIDRAYEQYF.

This clone was seen a single time. The rearrangement uses TRBV5-6 and TRBJ2-7; 10 positions match TRBD2. CDR3 length equals 15 residues. Germline V gene data show CDR1 as SGHDT and CDR2 as YYEEEE. V was pared by 1 base and J by 7 bases, with 8 bases of the junction left unmatched. The chain's CDR3 is CASSLLPLTSGEQYF. The CDR3 DNA follows: TGTGCCAGCAGCTTGCTCCCCCTGACTAGCGGGGAGCAGTACTTC.

The chain carries TRBV4-2 and TRBJ2-7, with D maybe TRBD1 (6 bases). V dropped 1 base and J dropped 1 base, with 8 bases sitting between them. The CDR3 extends over 14 amino acids. CDR1 LGHNA and CDR2 YNFKEQ come from the germline V gene. The CDR3 sequence: CASSQGGQSYEQYF. The CDR3 bases are TGTGCCAGCAGCCAAGGGGGGCAGTCCTACGAGCAGTACTTC.

This clone was seen only a few times. This chain links TRBV29-1 with TRBJ2-1, with TRBD2 as a possible D gene (6 bases). This CDR3 has 13 amino acids. Germline V CDR1 and CDR2: SQVTM, ANQGSEA. Trimming removed 4 bases from V and 9 bases from J, with 16 bases in between. Here the CDR3 reads CSVALGGGGEQFF. The CDR3 DNA is TGCAGCGTTGCGCTGGGGGGAGGAGGTGAGCAGTTCTTC.

This chain connects TRBV28 to TRBJ1-3, with a tentative D call TRBD1 (6 bases). CDR1 is MDHEN, CDR2 SYDVKM, per germline. The V and J ends lost 5 bases and 0 bases respectively, with 23 bases between them. The CDR3 is 19 residues long. The CDR3 DNA is TGTGCCAGCAGTACCTGGGACACTTTGTTGCCATTCTCTGGAAACACCATATATTTT. This translates into CASSTWDTLLPFSGNTIYF.

V is TRBV7-9 and J is TRBJ2-3, with 7 bases aligning to TRBD1. Germline lookup yields CDR1 SEHNR and CDR2 FQNEAQ (reference sequence). After removal of 5 bases from V and 2 bases from J, the junction contained 7 bases not matched to a gene. The CDR3 loop spans 15 amino acids. This CDR3 reads CASSPVGGFTDTQYF. The CDR3 nucleotides read TGTGCCAGCAGCCCCGTAGGGGGCTTCACAGATACGCAGTATTTT.

The chain employs TRBV5-6 and TRBJ2-3; 11 nucleotides agree with TRBD2. Germline V lookup: CDR1 SGHDT, CDR2 YYEEEE. This CDR3 has 19 amino acids. Trimming removed 3 bases from V and 4 bases from J; junction bases left unmatched: 16. CDR3 sequence: CASSSERPSSGRPPDTQYF. CDR3 coding DNA: TGTGCCAGCAGCTCCGAAAGACCCTCTAGCGGGAGGCCTCCAGATACGCAGTATTTT.

The rearrangement uses TRBV4-1 and TRBJ1-4; the D gene is possibly TRBD1 (5 bases). The CDR3 is 16 residues long. Trimming removed 0 bases from V and 1 base from J, with 9 bases in between. Germline CDR1 reads MGHRA; CDR2 reads YSYEKL. This CDR3 reads CASSQDLGGTNEKLFF. In DNA form, the CDR3 reads TGCGCCAGCAGCCAAGATCTCGGGGGAACTAATGAAAAACTGTTTTTT.

The chain couples TRBV19 to TRBJ1-6, with D possibly being TRBD1 (5 bases). This CDR3 has 13 amino acids. With 5 bases removed from V and 10 bases from J, the gap between germline ends came to 12 bases. Germline assignment: CDR1 LNHDA and CDR2 SQIVND (reference sequence). The CDR3 DNA sequence: TGTGCCAGTAGTGCGGGGCCGGAATCACCCCTCCACTTT. Translating it yields CASSAGPESPLHF.

The V gene is TRBV19, the J gene TRBJ2-3; tentatively, D is TRBD2 (6 bases). This CDR3 region has 15 residues. CDR1 and CDR2 (germline): LNHDA, SQIVND (reference sequence). The V end lost 6 bases, the J end lost 0 bases, and 13 bases lay between the germline ends. The CDR3 coding sequence is TGTGCCAGTAGCGTCTCTCGGGGGAGCACAGATACGCAGTATTTT. Its protein product is CASSVSRGSTDTQYF.

This chain uses TRBV9 with TRBJ1-1; tentatively, D is TRBD1 (5 bases). CDR3 length: 15 residues. Trimming left V 1 base short and J 6 bases short, with 16 bases between. The germline gives CDR1 SGDLS, CDR2 YYNGEE. CDR3 region: CASSVRGSGPPEAFF. The CDR3 DNA reads as TGTGCCAGCAGCGTAAGGGGCTCAGGGCCCCCTGAAGCTTTCTTT. Full variable domain (missing parts from reference TRBV9 and TRBJ1-1): DSGVTQTPKHLITATGQRVTLRCSPRSGDLSVYWYQQSLDQGLQFLIQYYNGEERAKGNILERFSAQQFPDLHSELNLSSLELGDSALYFCASSVRGSGPPEAFFGQGTRLTVV.

This clone was counted only a few times. The rearrangement links TRBV20-1 to TRBJ1-5; D gene unclear. Germline lookup yields CDR1 DFQATT and CDR2 SNEGSKA (reference sequence). Trimming cost V 3 bases and J 5 bases, with 14 bases left between them. This CDR3 is 14 amino acids long. CDR3 protein: CSASLGGDDQPQHF. CDR3 sequence (DNA): TGCAGTGCTAGTCTTGGAGGTGATGATCAGCCCCAGCATTTT.

The chain combines TRBV7-6 with TRBJ2-3; TRBD1 is a possible D gene (6 bases). Germline CDR1 reads SGHVS; CDR2 reads FNYEAQ. The ends were cut back, 2 bases at V and 4 bases at J, with 13 bases in the middle. The length of the CDR3 is 15 residues. Written as DNA, the CDR3 is TGTGCCAGCAGCTTAAGTATTCAGGGGCCAGATACGCAGTATTTT. Translated: CASSLSIQGPDTQYF.

The chain employs TRBV5-4 and TRBJ1-6; D is perhaps TRBD1 (6 bases). V was trimmed by 2 bases and J by 4 bases, leaving 7 bases between them. The germline V gene has CDR1 SGHNT and CDR2 YYREEE (reference sequence). The CDR3 has 14 residues. CDR3 nucleotide sequence: TGTGCCAGCAGCTTTGGACAGTATAATTCACCCCTCCACTTT. This gives the protein CASSFGQYNSPLHF.

This clone was counted a few times. J is TRBJ2-7 and V is TRBV21-1; the table's TRBD2 call for D was not verified on the DNA. TRBV21-1 is classified as a pseudogene. The CDR3 covers 16 residues. CDR3 sequence: CASSIPKREALYEQYF. CDR3 sequence (DNA): TGTGCCAGCAGCATCCCCAAGCGGGAGGCTCTCTACGAGCAGTACTTC.

This rearrangement joins TRBV9 to TRBJ1-1; 7 nucleotides align to TRBD1. Per germline, CDR1 SGDLS and CDR2 YYNGEE. The CDR3 runs to 17 residues. V lost 6 bases to trimming and J lost 0 bases; unmatched junction nucleotides: 14. CDR3 in amino acids: CASNPGQAGDMNTEAFF. CDR3 sequence (DNA): TGTGCCAGCAACCCCGGACAGGCCGGGGACATGAACACTGAAGCTTTCTTT.

This sequence joins TRBV5-1 and TRBJ2-7; D gene ambiguous. There are 14 residues in the CDR3. Germline V gene lookup returns CDR1 SGHRS and CDR2 YFSETQ. The ends were cut back, 6 bases at V and 0 bases at J, with 13 bases in the middle. The CDR3 is CASTPSRNSYEQYF. In DNA form, the CDR3 reads TGCGCCAGCACCCCGTCCAGGAACTCCTACGAGCAGTACTTC.

The chain recombines TRBV4-1 with TRBJ1-4, with 10 bases identical to TRBD1. Germline V CDR1 and CDR2: MGHRA, YSYEKL. This CDR3 region has 15 residues. V was clipped by 4 bases and J by 7 bases; unmatched bases: 6. The chain's CDR3 is CASSPDRGQVEKLFF. In nucleotides, the CDR3 is TGCGCCAGCAGCCCCGACAGGGGGCAAGTTGAAAAACTGTTTTTT.

CDR3 protein: CASSQMAAGDYNEQFF. In DNA form, the CDR3 reads TGTGCCAGCAGCCAAATGGCAGCGGGGGACTACAATGAGCAGTTCTTC. The rearrangement joins TRBV3-1 (or the pseudogene TRBV3-2) to TRBJ2-1, with 8 bases that match TRBD2. CDR3 length: 16 amino acids. V lost 2 bases and J lost 3; bases outside the gene matches: 6. Germline loops: CDR1 LGHDT, CDR2 YNNKEL (reference sequence).